The entry below describes one T cell receptor (beta chain). This entry belongs to a study of T cell changes during pregnancy in multiple sclerosis. The CDR3 covers 14 residues. The V gene's germline CDR1 is LNHDA and CDR2 SQIVND (reference sequence). Trimming cost V 3 bases and J 0 bases, with 7 bases left between them. The method was immunoSEQ multiplex PCR; TCRdb's version includes in-frame clones alone and lacks a portion of them. The table records around 70,000 clones, about 92% of them present only once. The rearrangement links TRBV19 to TRBJ2-3; D may be TRBD2 (5 bases). This clonotype was obtained from a female donor in good health, enrolled as a control in a pregnancy study. Here the sequenced sample was peripheral blood, taken in the second trimester of pregnancy. This CDR3 reads CASSMGDSTDTQYF. For the CDR3, the DNA is TGTGCCAGTAGTATGGGAGACAGCACAGATACGCAGTATTTT.